This T cell receptor (beta chain) was identified during a study of T-cell reconstitution after alpha-beta-depleted transplantation in children. This clonotype was counted between two and nine times. What it recognizes is unknown. CDR3 size: 14 residues. Germline assignment: CDR1 MGHRA and CDR2 YSYEKL. The V gene lost 4 bases and the J gene lost 7 bases, with 14 bases spanning the gap. Study observations and caveats: When one year had passed after transplant, most T-cell counts and diversity came from newly produced T cells.

During its preparation, the TCRbeta library received unique molecular identifiers. TCRdb redid the calling of the PCR reads with MiXCR, one entry per CDR3 protein. Of hundreds of thousands of distinct CDR3 sequences listed, around 15% are singletons. This specimen consisted of PBMCs, mostly from graft donor cells, obtained 360 days after TCRalphabeta/CD19-depleted stem cell transplant. This clonotype originated in a boy under two years old who had a stem cell transplant for Wiskott-Aldrich syndrome, so the T cells may come from the graft donor. V is TRBV4-1 and J is TRBJ2-1; maybe TRBD1 (5 bases). The CDR3 loop reads CASSLLRPGNEQFF. The CDR3 bases are TGCGCCAGCAGCCTCCTAAGGCCAGGGAATGAGCAGTTCTTC.